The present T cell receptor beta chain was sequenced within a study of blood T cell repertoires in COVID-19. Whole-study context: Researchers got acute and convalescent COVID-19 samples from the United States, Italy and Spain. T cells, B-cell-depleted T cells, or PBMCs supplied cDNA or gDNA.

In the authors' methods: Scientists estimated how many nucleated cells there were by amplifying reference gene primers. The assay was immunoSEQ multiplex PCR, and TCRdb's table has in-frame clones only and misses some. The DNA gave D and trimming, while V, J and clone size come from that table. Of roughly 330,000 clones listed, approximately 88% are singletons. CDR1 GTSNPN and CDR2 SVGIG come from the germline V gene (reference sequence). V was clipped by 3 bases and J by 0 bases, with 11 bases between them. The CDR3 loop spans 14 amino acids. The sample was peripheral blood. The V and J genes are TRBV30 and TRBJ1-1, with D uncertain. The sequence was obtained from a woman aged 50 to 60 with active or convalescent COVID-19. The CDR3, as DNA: TGTGCCTGGAGATTTGGCACATTGAACACTGAAGCTTTCTTT. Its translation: CAWRFGTLNTEAFF.